This record covers a single T cell receptor beta chain. The antigen is unknown. This record comes from a study of shared clonotypes between healthy human individuals. Regarding the study as a whole: Among several donors, approximately 5% of naive CD4 clonotypes were found in common.

TCRdb's copy holds only in-frame clones and misses some; the assay was immunoSEQ multiplex PCR. The table has more than 2 million clones, 95% seen once; the top ten hold around 0.13%. The TCR originated in a man younger than 35 in good health. Sequencing was performed on naive CD4+ T cells sorted from blood. Indicated subset: CD45RA+ positively selected.

The CDR3 sequence is CASILSGGPHNEQFF. For the CDR3, the DNA is TGCGCCAGCATCCTGAGCGGGGGACCCCACAATGAGCAGTTCTTC. V usage is TRBV5-1 and J usage is TRBJ2-1, with TRBD2 matching 8 bases. Germline V gives CDR1 SGHRS, CDR2 YFSETQ. The CDR3 covers 15 residues. After removal of 6 bases from V and 5 bases from J, the junction contained 10 bases not matched to a gene. Drawing the rest from reference TRBV5-1 and TRBJ2-1, the complete variable domain is KAGVTQTPRYLIKTRGQQVTLSCSPISGHRSVSWYQQTPGQGLQFLFEYFSETQRNKGNFPGRFSGRQFSNSRSEMNVSTLELGDSALYLCASILSGGPHNEQFFGPGTRLTVL.